This T cell receptor beta chain was sequenced for a study of blood T cell repertoires in COVID-19. In the authors' workflow: Scientists estimated how many nucleated cells there were by amplifying reference gene primers. The repertoire was sequenced with immunoSEQ multiplex PCR; TCRdb's copy has only in-frame clones and lacks some. The V and J calls and clone size are taken from that table; D and trimming were inferred from the DNA. The table shows about 160,000 clones, with more than 75% occurring only once. Trimming shortened V by 1 base and J by 4 bases, and 7 bases separated the two germline ends. Germline V lookup: CDR1 SGHAT, CDR2 FQNNGV. The CDR3 runs to 13 residues.

V is TRBV11-2 and J is TRBJ1-2; D not certain. The source material was peripheral blood. The receptor was isolated from a man aged 18 to 30 with acute or convalescent COVID-19. Written as DNA, the CDR3 is TGTGCCAGCAGCTTAGCGGGATCCTATGGCTACACCTTC. Translating gives CASSLAGSYGYTF.